Each of the 7 T cell receptor beta chains below was sequenced from the same sample in a study of spatial heterogeneity in lung cancer. Time point meaning: blood at routine non-recurrence follow-up after resection. TCRdb itself ran the 5' RACE reads through MiXCR, one entry per CDR3 protein. The sample includes 30,000 to 40,000 distinct CDR3 sequences, 6% to 9.5% seen only once; the top ten take roughly 9.9%. Here the sequenced sample was PBMCs, taken at follow-up. These receptors were collected from a male donor with early-stage non-small cell lung cancer.

V gene TRBV14 combines with J gene TRBJ2-1; TRBD2 matches 7 bases. V gave up 3 bases and J gave up 9 bases; unmatched junction bases: 20. The CDR3 extends over 18 amino acids. Germline lookup yields CDR1 SGHDN and CDR2 FVKESK. The CDR3 nucleotides read TGTGCCAGCAGCCATACTGCCGCGGCAGGACTAGGACCCCTTGAGCAGTTCTTC. This encodes CASSHTAAAGLGPLEQFF.

This clonotype has ten or more counts. The rearrangement links TRBV27 to TRBJ2-1; 9 nucleotides match TRBD1. Germline lookup yields CDR1 MNHEY and CDR2 SMNVEV (reference sequence). Trimming cost V 6 bases and J 8 bases; bases outside gene matches: 14. The CDR3 length is 16 residues. CDR3 DNA: TGTGCCAGCAGCCTCGTACCGGGACAGGGAACCTATGAGCAGTTCTTC. Translation: CASSLVPGQGTYEQFF.

This clonotype is classed as medium-sized (0.01 to 0.1%). V and J are TRBV29-1 and TRBJ1-5; unclear D gene. The CDR3 consists of 12 residues. Germline assignment: CDR1 SQVTM and CDR2 ANQGSEA. Deletions cut 7 bases from V and 5 bases from J, with 12 bases between. CDR3 nucleotide sequence: TGCAGCGCTGGAGCGAGAGATCAGCCCCAGCATTTT. As protein: CSAGARDQPQHF.

At least ten counts were recorded for this clonotype. The chain recombines TRBV6-6 with TRBJ2-5; 11 bases agree with TRBD1. Germline V gives CDR1 MNHNY, CDR2 SVGAGI (reference sequence). The CDR3 extends over 14 amino acids. Trimming cost V 6 bases and J 5 bases; bases outside gene matches: 5. The CDR3 DNA reads as TGTGCCAGCAGCCCGGACAGGGGGCTTGAGACCCAGTACTTC. This encodes CASSPDRGLETQYF.

There are many counts of this clonotype. This chain links TRBV6-1 with TRBJ1-5; D is possibly TRBD1 (6 bases). V shed 10 bases and J shed 0 bases, with 16 bases lying between them. The CDR3 spans 15 residues. Per the germline V gene, CDR1 is MNHNS and CDR2 is SASEGT. The CDR3 nucleotides read TGTGCCACCTTAGCTGCAGGGGATAGCAATCAGCCCCAGCATTTT. This codes for CATLAAGDSNQPQHF.

The chain uses TRBV5-1 and TRBJ2-4; 9 nucleotides match TRBD2. The ends lost 3 bases at V and 6 bases at J; junction bases unmatched: 7. The CDR3 contains 15 residues. Germline CDR1 is SGHRS and CDR2 is YFSETQ. CDR3 bases: TGCGCCAGCAGCTCAACACTAGCGGGCCGAAACATTCAGTACTTC. Its protein product is CASSSTLAGRNIQYF. The whole variable domain, filled in from reference TRBV5-1 and TRBJ2-4, reads KAGVTQTPRYLIKTRGQQVTLSCSPISGHRSVSWYQQTPGQGLQFLFEYFSETQRNKGNFPGRFSGRQFSNSRSEMNVSTLELGDSALYLCASSSTLAGRNIQYFGAGTRLSVL.

About this clonotype itself: A much larger clone lies one base from this, so it may be a read error. This chain connects TRBV7-3 to TRBJ2-3; D not certain. Germline V lookup: CDR1 SGHTA, CDR2 FQGTGA. CDR3 length equals 13 residues. CDR3 sequence (DNA): TGTGTCAGCAGCTTAACCCCCACAGATACGCAGTATTTT. Residues: CVSSLTPTDTQYF.